The following is a T cell receptor (beta chain) sequence with its context. The sample originates from a study of radiation and T cells in renal cell carcinoma. This CDR3 has 15 amino acids. Trimming shortened V by 6 bases and J by 4 bases, and 20 bases separated the two germline ends. CDR1 and CDR2 from the germline V gene are SQVTM and ANQGSEA. Clones were read by immunoSEQ multiplex PCR, and TCRdb kept only the in-frame ones, dropping some. The sample has some 100,000 clones, roughly four fifths seen once. Stated time point: baseline pretreatment blood. Treatment: 15 Gy SBRT to primary tumor, nephrectomy 4 weeks later.

The clonotype originates from a man aged 55 to 70 with renal cell carcinoma. The chain links TRBV29-1 to TRBJ2-3; TRBD1 is a possible D gene (8 bases). The sequencing here drew on blood, taken from a patient whose treatment included radiotherapy and nephrectomy. The CDR3 loop reads CSVRTGRARADTQYF. CDR3 nucleotide sequence: TGCAGCGTCCGGACAGGGAGGGCCAGGGCAGATACGCAGTATTTT.